This TCR beta chain was identified in a study of response to subunit inactivated influenza vaccine. This clonotype was counted at least ten times. What it recognizes is unknown. CDR1 LNHNV and CDR2 YYDKDF come from the germline V gene (reference sequence). The CDR3 spans 12 residues. Trimming stripped 0 bases from V and 3 bases from J, with 3 bases between. TCRdb re-derived calls from the RT-PCR reads in MiXCR, one entry per CDR3 protein. The sample consists of under 950,000 distinct CDR3 sequences, over 20% of them appearing once. Study-level findings and limits: It was suggested by the authors that few new T cells are recruited by each seasonal influenza vaccination.

The chain carries TRBV15 and TRBJ2-7; no firm D call. The sequence came from a man aged 50 to 60 who received an inactivated influenza vaccine. Sample: PBMCs from blood, taken around 5 days after vaccination. Here the CDR3 DNA reads TGTGCCACCAGCAGAGACCTCTACGAGCAGTACTTC. Amino acids: CATSRDLYEQYF.